A selection of T cell receptor beta chains follows, all from one sample in a study of identical twins. TCRdb re-derived calls from the 5' RACE reads in MiXCR, one entry per CDR3 protein. This table holds 500,000 to 600,000 distinct CDR3 sequences, around 20% found once. The same sample was also studied in work on T cells expressing NK-cell markers.

The sample comprised CD4+ T cells sorted from blood. Source of these receptors: a woman under 30 in good health. Both conserved end residues are part of each CDR3. D genes are given only for firm matches. Where a row states a size, it is once, few, many or the class of an expanded clone; other rows omit it.

v_gene,abundance,j_gene,d_gene,CDR3aa
TRBV10-3,few,TRBJ2-1,NA,CASRGVMDEQFF
TRBV20-1,NA,TRBJ2-7,TRBD1,CSANLPGQGYYEQYF
TRBV20-1,NA,TRBJ1-3,NA,CSARWGNTIYF
TRBV7-2,NA,TRBJ2-1,NA,CASSFSGSNEQFF
TRBV24-1,once,TRBJ2-2,TRBD1,CATSDSTGATRELFF
TRBV4-3,NA,TRBJ2-7,NA,CASSQDRGTDQYF
TRBV7-2,NA,TRBJ2-6,NA,CASSLGPVFGANVLTF
TRBV7-9,once,TRBJ2-1,NA,CASSLAQASYNEQFF
TRBV6-1,few,TRBJ2-5,NA,CASIYSVQGTQYF
TRBV29-1,few,TRBJ2-7,NA,CSIHGVGEQYF
TRBV10-3,few,TRBJ1-1,NA,CAISESSGDSSAFF
TRBV9,few,TRBJ2-2,NA,CASSVGRHVWGELFF
TRBV5-5,few,TRBJ2-3,NA,CASSLNFGTYSRTDTQYF
TRBV25-1,NA,TRBJ1-2,TRBD1,CASSGQPRQGPYGYTF
TRBV12-3/TRBV12-4,NA,TRBJ2-7,TRBD2,CASRWGSGGPCF
TRBV7-2,few,TRBJ2-7,NA,CASSLRIRGTEQYF